This entry lists 5 T cell receptor beta chains sequenced from one sample in a study of CD8+ T cells in alopecia areata. Reverse transcription of extracted RNA yielded cDNA, which provided the sequencing template. Method: immunoSEQ multiplex PCR; TCRdb's copy keeps in-frame clones and lacks some. This sample yields some 150,000 clones, of which roughly 66% are seen a single time; approximately 10% belongs to the top ten. The sequencing used CD8+ T cells sorted from blood, collected at week 0. The receptors were gathered from a human donor with alopecia areata.

Concerning this clone itself: The junction departs from germline at one end; a sequencing error may be responsible. The chain carries TRBV29-1 and TRBJ1-1; D remains ambiguous. The CDR3 spans 9 residues. Germline V gene data show CDR1 as SQVTM and CDR2 as ANQGSEA. CDR3 coding DNA: TGCAGCGTTGGTGCCTCGGACCAATTT. Its protein product is CSVGASDQF.

The chain carries TRBV4-1 and TRBJ2-1, with TRBD1 matching 12 bases. CDR3 length: 19 amino acids. Germline-derived CDR1 and CDR2 are MGHRA and YSYEKL. The J segment lost 8 bases and the V segment lost 2 bases, leaving 16 bases of the junction unmatched. This CDR3 reads CASSQKGGTGGGTWDEQFF. In nucleotides, the CDR3 is TGCGCCAGCAGCCAAAAAGGGGGGACAGGGGGCGGTACATGGGATGAGCAGTTCTTC.

The chain uses TRBV27 and TRBJ1-6; D gene ambiguous. Trimming shortened V by 7 bases and J by 10 bases, and 14 bases separated the two germline ends. Per the germline V gene, CDR1 is MNHEY and CDR2 is SMNVEV (reference sequence). The CDR3 runs to 13 residues. The DNA for the CDR3 is TGTGCCAGCACCGGCGGGGTAGACTCACCCCTCCACTTT. Amino acids: CASTGGVDSPLHF.

The chain is built from TRBV7-8 and TRBJ2-5; D possibly matches TRBD1 or TRBD2 (6 bases each). This CDR3 comprises 14 residues. Germline V gives CDR1 SGHVS, CDR2 FQNEAQ. The germline V and J ends were trimmed by 5 bases and 2 bases, with 12 bases remaining between them. CDR3: CASSQRGAQETQYF. The DNA for the CDR3 is TGTGCCAGCAGCCAAAGGGGGGCTCAAGAGACCCAGTACTTC.

The V call is TRBV10-3, the J call TRBJ2-1, with D tentatively TRBD1 or TRBD2 (5 bases each). CDR1 ENHRY and CDR2 SYGVKD come from the germline V gene. This CDR3 has 15 residues. V lost 5 bases, J lost 8 bases, and 19 bases lay in between. CDR3 sequence (DNA): TGTGCCATCAGTTGGGACCACTTAAGGGGCTATGAGCAGTTCTTC. Translated, it gives CAISWDHLRGYEQFF.